This TCR beta chain is drawn from a study of spatial heterogeneity in lung cancer. Overall study findings and caveats: Mutation tallies in tumors tracked expanded intratumoral alpha and beta TCR counts.

The V end was cut by 5 bases, the J end by 1 base, with 17 bases between. CDR1 is MNHEY and CDR2 is SMNVEV in the germline V gene (reference sequence). This CDR3 comprises 16 residues. Time point defined: sample taken at primary tumor resection. Using its own MiXCR run on the 5' RACE reads, TCRdb lists one record per CDR3 protein. This repertoire shows 17,000 or so distinct CDR3 sequences, 7% to 8% found once; its top ten account for 20% to 25%. This clonotype was detected ten times or more. What it binds is not known. The rearrangement uses TRBV27 and TRBJ1-1, with D perhaps matching TRBD1 (5 bases). The TCR sequence derives from a female donor with early-stage non-small cell lung cancer. The sample consisted of lung tumor tissue, taken at surgery. For the CDR3, the DNA is TGTGCCAGCAGTCCCCTTCTGGGGCGAGGGAACACTGAAGCTTTCTTT. Amino acids: CASSPLLGRGNTEAFF.